A single sample gave rise to the 24 T cell receptor beta chains below, sequenced in a study of blood T cell repertoires in COVID-19. Measured with immunoSEQ multiplex PCR; TCRdb has only the in-frame clones, and not every one. The data hold roughly 260,000 clones, with 87% observed a single time. Source material: peripheral blood. The receptors stem from a woman aged 45-65 years who had recovered from COVID-19.

This sequence joins TRBV2 and TRBJ2-1, with 8 positions matching TRBD1. This CDR3 has 13 residues. The V gene's germline CDR1 is SNHLY and CDR2 FYNNEI. Germline trimming cut 11 bases from V and 2 bases from J; bases unmatched to any gene: 5. The CDR3 spells CADRDRTYNEQFF. Written as DNA, the CDR3 is TGTGCCGATCGGGACAGGACCTACAATGAGCAGTTCTTC.

CDR3 nucleotides: TGTGCCAGCAGTTTTGAGGGTATGGGCTACACCTTC. Residues: CASSFEGMGYTF. The V call is TRBV12-3 or TRBV12-4, the J call TRBJ1-2; no clear D gene. Trimming took 3 bases from V and 8 from J, leaving 10 bases between them. The CDR3 has 12 residues.

The CDR3 coding sequence is TGCAGCGCCTACAGGGGGCTGGGGGGAGCTTTCTTT. Its protein is CSAYRGLGGAFF. The J gene is TRBJ1-1, the V gene TRBV29-1, with TRBD1 matching over 9 bases. V lost 7 bases to trimming and J lost 10 bases; unmatched junction nucleotides: 10. Germline loops: CDR1 SQVTM, CDR2 ANQGSEA. This CDR3 contains 12 residues.

The J gene is TRBJ1-1, the V gene TRBV11-1; the D is unclear. Deletions cut 4 bases from V and 11 bases from J, with 17 bases between. Germline values: CDR1 SGHAT, CDR2 FQDESV (reference sequence). CDR3 length: 13 residues. The chain's CDR3 is CASSSRHPREAFF. In DNA form, the CDR3 reads TGTGCCAGCAGCTCCCGACACCCAAGGGAGGCTTTCTTT. The whole variable domain, filled in from reference TRBV11-1 and TRBJ1-1, reads EAEVAQSPRYKITEKSQAVAFWCDPISGHATLYWYRQILGQGPELLVQFQDESVVDDSQLPKDRFSAERLKGVDSTLKIQPAELGDSAMYLCASSSRHPREAFFGQGTRLTVV.

Only one count was recorded for this clone. One end of the junction is discordant with germline, which a read error may explain. The V and J genes are TRBV30 and TRBJ1-2, with 7 bases identical to TRBD1. Germline CDR1 and CDR2: GTSNPN and SVGIG (reference sequence). The CDR3 covers 15 residues. CDR3 DNA: TGTGCCGGCCGCCGGGACAGAAATCCTCGCCATGGCGACACCTTC. It translates to CAGRRDRNPRHGDTF.

The chain couples TRBV27 to TRBJ2-7, with a weak D call TRBD1 (6 bases). Germline V lookup: CDR1 MNHEY, CDR2 SMNVEV (reference sequence). The CDR3 consists of 13 residues. Trimming pared 5 bases from V and 11 bases from J, leaving 19 bases between. CDR3 amino acids: CASSIQITGMKYF. The CDR3 DNA reads as TGTGCCAGCAGTATACAGATCACAGGGATGAAGTACTTC.

V and J are TRBV18 and TRBJ1-2; a possible D gene is TRBD1 (6 bases). The V gene's germline CDR1 is KGHSH and CDR2 LQKENI. Trimming stripped 4 bases from V and 7 bases from J, with 13 bases between. The length of the CDR3 is 13 residues. The CDR3 DNA sequence: TGTGCCAGCTCACTGGCGGACAGTGGTGGCTACACCTTC. This codes for CASSLADSGGYTF. The complete variable domain, with remaining parts taken from reference TRBV18 and TRBJ1-2, reads NAGVMQNPRHLVRRRGQEARLRCSPMKGHSHVYWYRQLPEEGLKFMVYLQKENIIDESGMPKERFSAEFPKEGPSILRIQQVVRGDSAAYFCASSLADSGGYTFGSGTRLTVV.

This chain joins TRBV9 and TRBJ2-3; perhaps TRBD2 as D (6 bases). Deletions cut 4 bases from V and 0 bases from J, with 18 bases between. Germline CDR1 SGDLS, CDR2 YYNGEE. The CDR3 runs to 17 residues. The CDR3: CASSPGWVGGSTDTQYF. As DNA, the CDR3 is TGTGCCAGCAGCCCCGGTTGGGTGGGGGGTAGCACAGATACGCAGTATTTT.

The V gene is TRBV7-9, the J gene TRBJ2-3; 13 bases agree with TRBD2. Trimming removed 5 bases from V and 1 base from J; junction bases left unmatched: 9. There are 18 residues in the CDR3. Looked up from germline, CDR1 is SEHNR and CDR2 is FQNEAQ (reference sequence). CDR3 in DNA: TGTGCCAGCAGCCCCACCACTAGCGGGGGGGTGGGCACAGATACGCAGTATTTT. Residues: CASSPTTSGGVGTDTQYF.

This chain links TRBV19 with TRBJ2-3; 7 bases fit TRBD2. CDR1 is LNHDA, CDR2 SQIVND, per germline (reference sequence). The CDR3 spans 15 residues. V was pared by 3 bases and J by 2 bases, with 5 bases of the junction left unmatched. The CDR3 nucleotides read TGTGCCAGTAGTATCCAGCGGGGAGCCACAGATACGCAGTATTTT. Translation gives CASSIQRGATDTQYF.

CDR3 region: CASSYADRDGEQYF. DNA for the CDR3: TGTGCCAGCAGTTACGCGGACAGGGACGGCGAGCAGTACTTC. The gene calls are TRBV6-2 or TRBV6-3 and TRBJ2-7, with 8 bases lining up with TRBD1. Germline loops: CDR1 MNHEY, CDR2 SVGEGT. J gave up 6 bases and V 2 bases, and 6 bases lay outside the gene matches. The CDR3 is 14 amino acids.

V is TRBV30 and J is TRBJ2-7, with D unresolved. There are 13 residues in the CDR3. Germline V gene lookup returns CDR1 GTSNPN and CDR2 SVGIG (reference sequence). Trimming took 0 bases from V and 6 from J, leaving 12 bases between them. CDR3 protein: CAWSVTVSSEQYF. Here the CDR3 DNA reads TGTGCCTGGAGTGTAACAGTATCAAGCGAGCAGTACTTC.

The genes are TRBV6-4 and TRBJ2-3, with D uncertain. V gave up 4 bases and J gave up 1 base, with 9 bases separating them. Germline CDR1 and CDR2: MRHNA and SNTAGT. CDR3 length: 14 amino acids. The CDR3 loop reads CASSGGGGTDTQYF. CDR3 DNA sequence: TGTGCCAGCAGTGGAGGCGGCGGCACAGATACGCAGTATTTT.

V gene TRBV3-1 (or the pseudogene TRBV3-2) combines with J gene TRBJ1-2; 9 nucleotides agree with TRBD1. This CDR3 comprises 20 residues. The trim removed 3 bases at V and 0 bases at J, leaving 17 bases unmatched. The V gene's germline CDR1 is LGHDT and CDR2 YNNKEL (reference sequence). CDR3 bases: TGTGCCAGCAGCCATACCGGGACAGGGACTTCTCCTTCTACTAACTATGGCTACACCTTC. Encoded protein: CASSHTGTGTSPSTNYGYTF.

The chain carries TRBV5-1 and TRBJ1-2; 7 nucleotides agree with TRBD1. Trimming cost V 4 bases and J 3 bases; bases outside gene matches: 6. CDR3 length equals 14 residues. Germline V gives CDR1 SGHRS, CDR2 YFSETQ. CDR3 sequence reads: CASSGQGGDYGYTF. CDR3 DNA sequence: TGCGCCAGCAGCGGGCAAGGGGGCGACTATGGCTACACCTTC.

The chain's CDR3 is CASSHPGAGYGYTF. CDR3 DNA sequence: TGCGCCAGCAGCCATCCAGGGGCCGGCTATGGCTACACCTTC. This chain joins TRBV4-1 and TRBJ1-2, with D perhaps matching TRBD1 (6 bases). Germline V lookup: CDR1 MGHRA, CDR2 YSYEKL. Trimming removed 3 bases from V and 4 bases from J, with 12 bases in between. The CDR3 consists of 14 residues.

The CDR3 nucleotides read TGTGCCAGCAGTTTCCGGGACAGGGTCGGATCGGAGACCCAGTACTTC. It translates to CASSFRDRVGSETQYF. V usage is TRBV6-5 and J usage is TRBJ2-5, with 9 bases aligning to TRBD1. The CDR3 runs to 16 residues. Germline lookup yields CDR1 MNHEY and CDR2 SVGAGI. Unmatched junction bases numbered 11, after V lost 4 bases and J lost 5 bases.

This clone was detected once. This chain joins TRBV19 and TRBJ2-7, with TRBD2 identical over 9 bases. The CDR3 is made up of 14 amino acids. Germline V CDR1 and CDR2: LNHDA, SQIVND (reference sequence). The V and J ends lost 9 bases and 5 bases, in that order; junction bases with no gene match: 11. CDR3 loop: CASGGSGSTHEQYF. In nucleotides, the CDR3 is TGTGCCAGCGGGGGTAGCGGGAGTACCCACGAGCAGTACTTC.

The CDR3: CASSPTGTGNTEAFF. CDR3 coding DNA: TGCGCCAGCAGCCCGACCGGGACAGGGAACACTGAAGCTTTCTTT. This chain links TRBV5-1 with TRBJ1-1, with 8 bases fitting TRBD1. V trimming: 4 bases; J trimming: 1 base; junction bases outside the gene matches: 6. The length of the CDR3 is 15 residues. Germline V gene sequence: CDR1 SGHRS, CDR2 YFSETQ.

The chain recombines TRBV19 with TRBJ2-7; 7 bases are a match to TRBD1. This CDR3 contains 15 residues. J gave up 6 bases and V 4 bases, and 12 bases lay outside the gene matches. Looked up from germline, CDR1 is LNHDA and CDR2 is SQIVND (reference sequence). The CDR3 sequence is CASSTLDRLVPEQYF. The CDR3 region has the DNA TGTGCCAGTAGTACCCTGGACAGGCTTGTCCCCGAGCAGTACTTC.

This chain joins TRBV5-6 and TRBJ1-6, with D unresolved. Germline V gene lookup returns CDR1 SGHDT and CDR2 YYEEEE. The V and J ends lost 3 bases and 9 bases respectively, with 19 bases between them. The CDR3 is made up of 16 amino acids. The CDR3 coding sequence is TGTGCCAGCAGCTCCCCCTCACGCGAGTATCGTTCACCCCTCCACTTT. Its protein is CASSSPSREYRSPLHF.

The V gene is TRBV5-5, the J gene TRBJ1-4; D ambiguous. The length of the CDR3 is 15 residues. CDR1 SGHKS and CDR2 YYEKEE come from the germline V gene (reference sequence). Between the trimmed V and J ends, which lost 5 bases and 2 bases, there was a span of 13 bases. The CDR3 is CASSPRPRTNEKLFF. CDR3 bases: TGTGCCAGCAGTCCCCGTCCCAGGACTAATGAAAAACTGTTTTTT.

This sequence joins TRBV7-2 and TRBJ1-4; D is perhaps TRBD1 (5 bases). This CDR3 comprises 14 residues. In germline, CDR1 is SGHTA, CDR2 FQGNSA. The V end lost 4 bases, the J end lost 8 bases, and 14 bases lay between the germline ends. The CDR3 region has the DNA TGTGCCAGCAGCTGGGCAGGGAAGAAAGAAAAACTGTTTTTT. It translates to CASSWAGKKEKLFF.

As DNA, the CDR3 is TGTGCCAGCAGCGACCGGGGAGGGTCGCACAATGAGCAGTTCTTC. It is translated as CASSDRGGSHNEQFF. V gene TRBV7-9 combines with J gene TRBJ2-1; 7 bases are a match to TRBD2. With V trimmed by 5 bases and J by 5 bases, 9 bases remained unmatched. CDR1 is SEHNR, CDR2 FQNEAQ, per germline (reference sequence). The CDR3 is made up of 15 amino acids.